This TCR beta chain was captured by sequencing in a study of T-cell memory formation after mild COVID-19. General observations from the study: Clones contracting day 15 to 85 were balanced CD4/CD8; later expanders leaned CD4+.

TCRdb independently ran MiXCR on the 5' RACE reads; one entry per CDR3 protein. Of 120,000 to 150,000 distinct CDR3 sequences listed, 6% to 6.5% are singletons. This clonotype was counted at least ten times. What it binds is unknown. V lost 1 base to trimming and J lost 0 bases, with 7 bases between them. CDR1 and CDR2 (germline): SGHTA, FQGNSA. The CDR3 covers 14 residues. The sequence derives from an adult woman who had mild COVID-19 (a few samples of this study predate the infection). Cell type and time point are not known. V and J are TRBV7-2 and TRBJ2-7; D not resolved. The sequencing sample was made of PBMCs or a T cell subset sorted from them (not recorded which). This CDR3 is CASSLVRSSYEQYF. In DNA form, the CDR3 reads TGTGCCAGCAGCTTAGTTAGGAGCTCCTACGAGCAGTACTTC.